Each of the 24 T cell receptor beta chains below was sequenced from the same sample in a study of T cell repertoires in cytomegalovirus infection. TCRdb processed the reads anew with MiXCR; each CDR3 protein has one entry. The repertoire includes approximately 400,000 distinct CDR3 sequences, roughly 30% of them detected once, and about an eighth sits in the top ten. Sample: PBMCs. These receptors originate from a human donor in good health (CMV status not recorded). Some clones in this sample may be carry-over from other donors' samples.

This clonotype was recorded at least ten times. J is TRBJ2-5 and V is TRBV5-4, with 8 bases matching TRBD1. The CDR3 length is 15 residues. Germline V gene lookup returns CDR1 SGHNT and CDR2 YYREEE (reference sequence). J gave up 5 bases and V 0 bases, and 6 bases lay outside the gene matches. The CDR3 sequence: CASSLGQGLGETQYF. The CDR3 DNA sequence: TGTGCCAGCAGCTTGGGACAGGGGCTGGGGGAGACCCAGTACTTC.

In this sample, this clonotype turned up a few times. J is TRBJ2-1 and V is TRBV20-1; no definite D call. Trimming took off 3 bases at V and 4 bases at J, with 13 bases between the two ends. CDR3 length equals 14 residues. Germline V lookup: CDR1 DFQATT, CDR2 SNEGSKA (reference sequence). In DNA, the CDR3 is TGCAGTGCTAGCGGCGACGCCTCATACAATGAGCAGTTCTTC. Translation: CSASGDASYNEQFF.

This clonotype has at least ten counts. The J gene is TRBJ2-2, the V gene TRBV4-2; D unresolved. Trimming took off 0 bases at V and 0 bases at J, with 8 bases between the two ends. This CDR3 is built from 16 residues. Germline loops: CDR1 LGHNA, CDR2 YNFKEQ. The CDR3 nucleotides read TGTGCCAGCAGCCAAGAGTTACATACGAACACCGGGGAGCTGTTTTTT. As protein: CASSQELHTNTGELFF.

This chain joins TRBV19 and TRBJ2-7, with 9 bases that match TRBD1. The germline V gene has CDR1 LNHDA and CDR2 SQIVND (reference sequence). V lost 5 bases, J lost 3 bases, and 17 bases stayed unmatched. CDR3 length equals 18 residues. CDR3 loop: CASSLAGTGSTAGYEQYF. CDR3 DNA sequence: TGTGCCAGTAGTTTGGCCGGGACAGGGTCAACTGCAGGCTACGAGCAGTACTTC.

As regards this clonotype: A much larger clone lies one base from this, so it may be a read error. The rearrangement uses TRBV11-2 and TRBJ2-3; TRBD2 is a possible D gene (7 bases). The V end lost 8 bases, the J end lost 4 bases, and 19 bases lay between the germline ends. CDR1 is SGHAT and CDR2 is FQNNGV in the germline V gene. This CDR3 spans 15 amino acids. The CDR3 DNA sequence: TGTGCCAGCGGCCTGGGGGGGGGCGGGTCAGATACGCAGTATTTT. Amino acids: CASGLGGGGSDTQYF. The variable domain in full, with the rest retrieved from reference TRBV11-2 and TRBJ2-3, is EAGVAQSPRYKIIEKRQSVAFWCNPISGHATLYWYQQILGQGPKLLIQFQNNGVVDDSQLPKDRFSAERLKGVDSTLKIQPAKLEDSAVYLCASGLGGGGSDTQYFGPGTRLTVL.

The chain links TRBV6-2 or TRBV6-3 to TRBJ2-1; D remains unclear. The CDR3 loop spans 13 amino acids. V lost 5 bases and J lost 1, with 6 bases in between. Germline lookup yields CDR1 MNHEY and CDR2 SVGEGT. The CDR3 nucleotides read TGTGCCAGCAGTCGGAAATCCTACAATGAGCAGTTCTTC. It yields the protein CASSRKSYNEQFF.

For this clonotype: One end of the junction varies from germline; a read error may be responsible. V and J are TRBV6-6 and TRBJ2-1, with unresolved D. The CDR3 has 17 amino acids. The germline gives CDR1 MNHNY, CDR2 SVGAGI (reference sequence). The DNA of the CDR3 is TGTGCCAGCAGTTACTCGACGACCGCATCTTCCTACAATGTGCAGTTCTTC. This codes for CASSYSTTASSYNVQFF.

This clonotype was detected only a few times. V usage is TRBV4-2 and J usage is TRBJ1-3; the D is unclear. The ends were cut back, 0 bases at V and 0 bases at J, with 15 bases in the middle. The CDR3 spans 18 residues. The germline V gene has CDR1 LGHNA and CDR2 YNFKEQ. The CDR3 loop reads CASSQDVTAIPSGNTIYF. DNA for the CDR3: TGTGCCAGCAGCCAAGATGTTACAGCTATCCCCTCTGGAAACACCATATATTTT.

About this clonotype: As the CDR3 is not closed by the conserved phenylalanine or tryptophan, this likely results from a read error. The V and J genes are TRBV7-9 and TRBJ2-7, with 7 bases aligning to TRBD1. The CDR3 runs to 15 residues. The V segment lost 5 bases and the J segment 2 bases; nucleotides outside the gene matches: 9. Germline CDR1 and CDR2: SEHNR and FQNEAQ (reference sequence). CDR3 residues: CASSARGPSPYEQYC. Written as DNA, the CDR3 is TGTGCCAGCAGCGCTAGGGGGCCAAGTCCCTACGAGCAGTACTGC.

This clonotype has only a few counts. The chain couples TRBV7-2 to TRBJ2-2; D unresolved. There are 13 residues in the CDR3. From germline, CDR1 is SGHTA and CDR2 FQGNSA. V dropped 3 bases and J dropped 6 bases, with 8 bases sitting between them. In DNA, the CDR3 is TGTGCCAGCAGCTTCCTCGAGGCCGGGGAGCTGTTTTTT. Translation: CASSFLEAGELFF.

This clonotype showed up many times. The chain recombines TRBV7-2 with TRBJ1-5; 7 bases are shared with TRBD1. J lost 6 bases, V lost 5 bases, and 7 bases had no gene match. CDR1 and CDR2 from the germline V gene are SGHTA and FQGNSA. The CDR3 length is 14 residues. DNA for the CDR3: TGTGCCAGCAGCCCAGGGGGGGTTAGTCAGCCCCAGCATTTT. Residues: CASSPGGVSQPQHF.

The CDR3 DNA follows: TGTGCCAGCAGCTTGGGAGTAGCGGGTTCGAACACCGGGGAGCTGTTTTTT. Its translation is CASSLGVAGSNTGELFF. The chain uses TRBV11-2 and TRBJ2-2, with TRBD2 matching over 7 bases. The length of the CDR3 is 17 residues. The J segment lost 0 bases and the V segment lost 3 bases, leaving 7 bases of the junction unmatched. Germline V gene data show CDR1 as SGHAT and CDR2 as FQNNGV.

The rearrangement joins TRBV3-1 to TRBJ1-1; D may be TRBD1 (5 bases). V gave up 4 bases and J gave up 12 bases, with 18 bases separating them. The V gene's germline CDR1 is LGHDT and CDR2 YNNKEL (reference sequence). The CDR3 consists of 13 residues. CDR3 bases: TGTGCCAGCAGCCCAGTGACCGGGGGAAGTACTTTCTTT. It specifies CASSPVTGGSTFF.

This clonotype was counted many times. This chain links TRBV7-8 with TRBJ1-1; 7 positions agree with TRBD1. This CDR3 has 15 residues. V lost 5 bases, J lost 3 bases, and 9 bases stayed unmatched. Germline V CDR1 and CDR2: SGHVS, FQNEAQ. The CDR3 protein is CASSREHRGHTEAFF. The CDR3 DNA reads TGTGCCAGCAGCAGAGAACACAGGGGTCACACTGAAGCTTTCTTT. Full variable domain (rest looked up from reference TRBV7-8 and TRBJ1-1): GAGVSQSPRYKVAKRGQDVALRCDPISGHVSLFWYQQALGQGPEFLTYFQNEAQLDKSGLPSDRFFAERPEGSVSTLKIQRTQQEDSAVYLCASSREHRGHTEAFFGQGTRLTVV.

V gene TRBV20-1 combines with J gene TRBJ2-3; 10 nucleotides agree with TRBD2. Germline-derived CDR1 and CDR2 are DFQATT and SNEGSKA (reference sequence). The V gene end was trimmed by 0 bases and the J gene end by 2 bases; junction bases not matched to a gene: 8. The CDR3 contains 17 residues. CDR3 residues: CSARDWASGGPTDTQYF. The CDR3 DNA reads TGCAGTGCTAGAGATTGGGCTAGCGGGGGTCCCACAGATACGCAGTATTTT.

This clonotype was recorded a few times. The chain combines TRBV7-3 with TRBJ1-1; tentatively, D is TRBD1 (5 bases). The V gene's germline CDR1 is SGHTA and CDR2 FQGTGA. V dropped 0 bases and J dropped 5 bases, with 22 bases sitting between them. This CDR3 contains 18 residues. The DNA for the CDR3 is TGTGCCAGCAGCTTAACGGGGCGGGTCGGCAGGGAGGAGACTGAAGCTTTCTTT. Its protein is CASSLTGRVGREETEAFF. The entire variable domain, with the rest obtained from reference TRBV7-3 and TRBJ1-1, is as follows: GAGVSQTPSNKVTEKGKYVELRCDPISGHTALYWYRQSLGQGPEFLIYFQGTGAADDSGLPNDRFFAVRPEGSVSTLKIQRTERGDSAVYLCASSLTGRVGREETEAFFGQGTRLTVV.

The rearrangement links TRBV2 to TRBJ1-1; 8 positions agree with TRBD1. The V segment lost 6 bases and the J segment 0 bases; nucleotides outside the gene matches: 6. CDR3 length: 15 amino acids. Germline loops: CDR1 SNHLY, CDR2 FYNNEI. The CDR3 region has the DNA TGTGCCAGCAGGACAGGGGCCCCCTTGAACACTGAAGCTTTCTTT. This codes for CASRTGAPLNTEAFF.

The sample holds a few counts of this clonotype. This CDR3 reads CSAVTGVEKTQYF. The CDR3 DNA reads TGCAGTGCTGTAACAGGGGTGGAAAAGACCCAGTACTTC. The chain joins TRBV20-1 to TRBJ2-5; 7 bases are a match to TRBD1. The V segment lost 5 bases and the J segment 6 bases; nucleotides outside the gene matches: 9. Germline-derived CDR1 and CDR2 are DFQATT and SNEGSKA (reference sequence). CDR3 length: 13 amino acids.

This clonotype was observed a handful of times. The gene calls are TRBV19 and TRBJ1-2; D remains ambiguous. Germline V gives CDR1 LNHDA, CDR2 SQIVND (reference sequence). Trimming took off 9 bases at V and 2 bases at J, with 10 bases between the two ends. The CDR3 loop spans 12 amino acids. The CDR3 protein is CASGRANYGYTF. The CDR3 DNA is TGTGCCAGCGGACGGGCAAACTATGGCTACACCTTC. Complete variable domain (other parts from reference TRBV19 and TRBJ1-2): DGGITQSPKYLFRKEGQNVTLSCEQNLNHDAMYWYRQDPGQGLRLIYYSQIVNDFQKGDIAEGYSVSREKKESFPLTVTSAQKNPTAFYLCASGRANYGYTFGSGTRLTVV.

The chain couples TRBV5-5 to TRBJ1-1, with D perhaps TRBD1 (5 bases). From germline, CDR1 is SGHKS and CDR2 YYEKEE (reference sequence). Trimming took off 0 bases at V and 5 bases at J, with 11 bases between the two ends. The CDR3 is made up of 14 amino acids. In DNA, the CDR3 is TGTGCCAGCAGCTTGGCTCAGGGAAGAACTGAAGCTTTCTTT. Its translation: CASSLAQGRTEAFF.

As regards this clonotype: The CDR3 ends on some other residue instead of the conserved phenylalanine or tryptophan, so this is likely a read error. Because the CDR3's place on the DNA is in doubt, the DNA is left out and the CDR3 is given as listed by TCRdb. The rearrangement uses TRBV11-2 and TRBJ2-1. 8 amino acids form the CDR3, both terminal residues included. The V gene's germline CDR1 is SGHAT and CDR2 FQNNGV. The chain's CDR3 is CANALVKS.

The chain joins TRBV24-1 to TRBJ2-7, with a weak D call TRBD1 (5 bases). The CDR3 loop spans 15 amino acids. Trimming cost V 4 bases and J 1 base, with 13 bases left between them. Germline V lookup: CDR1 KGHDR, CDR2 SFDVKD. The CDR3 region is CATSESAGPSYEQYF. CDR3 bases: TGTGCCACCAGTGAGTCGGCAGGGCCATCCTACGAGCAGTACTTC.

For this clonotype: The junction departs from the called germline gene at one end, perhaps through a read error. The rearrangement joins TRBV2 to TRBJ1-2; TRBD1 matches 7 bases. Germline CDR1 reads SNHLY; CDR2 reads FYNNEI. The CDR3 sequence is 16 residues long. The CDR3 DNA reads TGTGCCAGCAGTGAAGCGCTGGGGACAGCCCTATTTGGCTACAACTTC. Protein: CASSEALGTALFGYNF.

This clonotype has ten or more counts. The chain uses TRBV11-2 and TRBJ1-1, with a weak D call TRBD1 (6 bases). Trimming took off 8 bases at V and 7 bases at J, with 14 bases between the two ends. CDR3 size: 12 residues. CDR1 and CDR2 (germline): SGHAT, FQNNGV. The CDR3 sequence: CASDSQGLEAFF. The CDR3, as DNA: TGTGCCAGCGACTCACAGGGACTTGAAGCTTTCTTT.